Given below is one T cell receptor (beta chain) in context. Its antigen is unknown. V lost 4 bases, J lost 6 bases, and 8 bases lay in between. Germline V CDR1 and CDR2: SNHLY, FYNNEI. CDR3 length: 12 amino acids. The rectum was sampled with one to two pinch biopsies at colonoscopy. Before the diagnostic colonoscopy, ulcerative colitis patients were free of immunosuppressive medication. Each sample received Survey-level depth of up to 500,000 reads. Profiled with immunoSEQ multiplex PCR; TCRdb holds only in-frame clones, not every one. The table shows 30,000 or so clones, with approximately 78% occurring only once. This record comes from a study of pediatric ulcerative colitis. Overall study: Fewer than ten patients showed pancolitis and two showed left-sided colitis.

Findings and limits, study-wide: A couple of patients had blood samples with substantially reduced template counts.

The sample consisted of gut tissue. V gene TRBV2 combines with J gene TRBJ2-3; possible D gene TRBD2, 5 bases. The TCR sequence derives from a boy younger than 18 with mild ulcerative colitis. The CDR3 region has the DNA TGTGCCAGCAGTGGGAGGCGGGATACGCAGTATTTT. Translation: CASSGRRDTQYF.